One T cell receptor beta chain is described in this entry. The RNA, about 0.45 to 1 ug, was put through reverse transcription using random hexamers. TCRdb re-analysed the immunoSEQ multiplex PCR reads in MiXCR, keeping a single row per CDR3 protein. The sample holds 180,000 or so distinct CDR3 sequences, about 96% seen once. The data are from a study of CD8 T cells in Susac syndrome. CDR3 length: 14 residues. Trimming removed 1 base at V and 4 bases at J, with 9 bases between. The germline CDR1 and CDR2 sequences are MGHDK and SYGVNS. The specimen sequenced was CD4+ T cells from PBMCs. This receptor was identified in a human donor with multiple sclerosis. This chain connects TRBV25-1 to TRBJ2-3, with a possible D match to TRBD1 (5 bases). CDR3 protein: CASSEFLGADTQYF. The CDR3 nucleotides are TGTGCCAGCAGTGAATTTCTAGGGGCAGATACGCAGTATTTT.